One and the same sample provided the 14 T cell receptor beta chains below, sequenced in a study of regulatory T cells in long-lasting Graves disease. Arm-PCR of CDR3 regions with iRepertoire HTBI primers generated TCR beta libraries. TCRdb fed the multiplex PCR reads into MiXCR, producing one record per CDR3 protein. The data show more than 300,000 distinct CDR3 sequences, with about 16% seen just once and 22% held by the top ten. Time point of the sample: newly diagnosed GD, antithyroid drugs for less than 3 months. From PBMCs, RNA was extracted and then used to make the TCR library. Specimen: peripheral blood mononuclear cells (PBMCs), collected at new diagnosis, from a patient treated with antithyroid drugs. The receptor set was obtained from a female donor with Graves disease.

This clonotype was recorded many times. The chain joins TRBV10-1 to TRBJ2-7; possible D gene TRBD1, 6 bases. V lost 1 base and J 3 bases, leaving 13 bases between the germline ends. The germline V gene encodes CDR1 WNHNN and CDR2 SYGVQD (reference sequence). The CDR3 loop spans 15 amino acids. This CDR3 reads CASSEYPGESYEQYF. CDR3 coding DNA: TGCGCCAGCAGTGAGTATCCAGGGGAGAGCTACGAGCAGTACTTC.

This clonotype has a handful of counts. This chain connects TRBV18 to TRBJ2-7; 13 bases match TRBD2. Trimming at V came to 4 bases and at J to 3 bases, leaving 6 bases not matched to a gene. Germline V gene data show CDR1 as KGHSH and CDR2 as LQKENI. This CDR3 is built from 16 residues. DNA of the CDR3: TGTGCCAGCTCACAACTAGCGGGAGGGCCGGGCTACGAGCAGTACTTC. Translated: CASSQLAGGPGYEQYF.

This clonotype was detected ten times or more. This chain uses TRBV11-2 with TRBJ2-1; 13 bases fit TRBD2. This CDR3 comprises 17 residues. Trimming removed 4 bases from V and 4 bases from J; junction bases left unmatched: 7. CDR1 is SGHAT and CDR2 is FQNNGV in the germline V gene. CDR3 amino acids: CASSSPGLAGSYNEQFF. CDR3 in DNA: TGTGCCAGCAGCTCTCCGGGACTAGCGGGATCATACAATGAGCAGTTCTTC.

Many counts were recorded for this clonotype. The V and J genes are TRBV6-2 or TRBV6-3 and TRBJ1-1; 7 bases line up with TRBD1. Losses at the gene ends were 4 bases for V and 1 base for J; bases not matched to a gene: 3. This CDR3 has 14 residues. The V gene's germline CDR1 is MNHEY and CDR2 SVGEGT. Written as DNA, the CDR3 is TGTGCCAGCAGTTTGTACAGGGGGAACACTGAAGCTTTCTTT. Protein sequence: CASSLYRGNTEAFF.

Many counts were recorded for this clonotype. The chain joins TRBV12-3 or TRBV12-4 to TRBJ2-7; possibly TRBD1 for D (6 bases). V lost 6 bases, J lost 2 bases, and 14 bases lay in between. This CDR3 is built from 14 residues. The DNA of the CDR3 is TGTGCCAGCAGCCCAACCCGGGACACCTACGAGCAGTACTTC. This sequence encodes CASSPTRDTYEQYF.

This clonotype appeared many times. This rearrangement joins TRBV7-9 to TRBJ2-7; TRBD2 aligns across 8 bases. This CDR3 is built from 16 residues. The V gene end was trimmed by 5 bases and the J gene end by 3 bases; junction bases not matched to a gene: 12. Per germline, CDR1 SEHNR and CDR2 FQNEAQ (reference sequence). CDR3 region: CASSQPSVSGSYEQYF. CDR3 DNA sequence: TGTGCCAGCAGCCAACCCAGTGTCAGCGGGAGCTACGAGCAGTACTTC.

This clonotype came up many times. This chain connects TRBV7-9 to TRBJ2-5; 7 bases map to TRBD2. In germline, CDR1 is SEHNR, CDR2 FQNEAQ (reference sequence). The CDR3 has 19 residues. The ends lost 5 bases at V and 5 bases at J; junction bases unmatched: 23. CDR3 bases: TGTGCCAGCAGCCCAGACCTTAGAGGGACTATACTAACTCGGGAGACCCAGTACTTC. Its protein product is CASSPDLRGTILTRETQYF.

The CDR3 nucleotides read TGCGCCAGCAGTCAACCACAGGGTCATGGCTACACCTTC. Translation: CASSQPQGHGYTF. The V call is TRBV4-1, the J call TRBJ1-2, with D possibly TRBD1 on 6 matching bases. CDR3 length: 13 residues. Germline V lookup: CDR1 MGHRA, CDR2 YSYEKL. V lost 6 bases and J 6 bases, leaving 14 bases between the germline ends.

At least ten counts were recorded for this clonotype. In nucleotides, the CDR3 is TGTGCCAGCAGTGTTTTACACGGGACAGACGCCTACGAGCAGTACTTC. This codes for CASSVLHGTDAYEQYF. This chain connects TRBV6-1 to TRBJ2-7, with TRBD1 matching over 7 bases. V lost 4 bases and J lost 2; bases outside the gene matches: 11. CDR1 and CDR2 from the germline V gene are MNHNS and SASEGT. The CDR3 sequence is 16 residues long.

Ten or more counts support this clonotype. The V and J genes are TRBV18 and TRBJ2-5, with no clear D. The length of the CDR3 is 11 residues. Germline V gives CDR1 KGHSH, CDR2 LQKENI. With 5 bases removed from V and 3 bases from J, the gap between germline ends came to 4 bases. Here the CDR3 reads CASSEKETQYF. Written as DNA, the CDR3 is TGTGCCAGCTCAGAGAAAGAGACCCAGTACTTC.

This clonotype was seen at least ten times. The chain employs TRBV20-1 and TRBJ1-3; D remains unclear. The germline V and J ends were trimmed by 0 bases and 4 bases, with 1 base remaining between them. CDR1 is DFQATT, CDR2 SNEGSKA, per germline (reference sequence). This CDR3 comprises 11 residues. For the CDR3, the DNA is TGCAGTGCTAGAGAGGGAAACACCATATATTTT. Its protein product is CSAREGNTIYF.

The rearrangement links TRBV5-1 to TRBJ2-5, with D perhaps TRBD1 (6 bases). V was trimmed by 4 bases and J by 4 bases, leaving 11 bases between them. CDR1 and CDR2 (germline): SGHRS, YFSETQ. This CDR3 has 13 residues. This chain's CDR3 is CASSDVRGETQYF. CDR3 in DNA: TGCGCCAGCAGCGATGTCAGGGGAGAGACCCAGTACTTC.

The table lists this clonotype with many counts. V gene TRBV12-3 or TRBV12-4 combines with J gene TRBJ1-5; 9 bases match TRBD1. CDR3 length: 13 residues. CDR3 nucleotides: TGTGCGACAGGGGGTTATAGCAATCAGCCCCAGCATTTT. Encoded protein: CATGGYSNQPQHF.

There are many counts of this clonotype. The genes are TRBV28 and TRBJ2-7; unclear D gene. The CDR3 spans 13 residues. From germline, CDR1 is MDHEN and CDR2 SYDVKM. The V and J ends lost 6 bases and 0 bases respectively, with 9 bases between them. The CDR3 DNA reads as TGTGCCAGCAGATCTCTCAGCTCCTACGAGCAGTACTTC. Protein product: CASRSLSSYEQYF. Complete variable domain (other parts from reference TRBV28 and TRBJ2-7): DVKVTQSSRYLVKRTGEKVFLECVQDMDHENMFWYRQDPGLGLRLIYFSYDVKMKEKGDIPEGYSVSREKKERFSLILESASTNQTSMYLCASRSLSSYEQYFGPGTRLTVT.